The next 30 T cell receptor beta chains were all read from a single sample in a study of shared clonotypes between healthy human individuals. TCRdb's table, derived via immunoSEQ multiplex PCR, lists solely in-frame clones and lacks some. The top ten clones hold around a third of a sample with fewer than 850,000 clones, around 90% of them seen once. Sequenced material: memory CD8+ T cells from PBMCs. The subset is: CD45RO+ cells pooled with CCR7-negative TemRA cells. The origin of the receptors is a man between 18 and 29 years old in good health. Some clones in this sample may be carry-over from other donors' samples.

The chain links TRBV6-6 to TRBJ2-7; 7 nucleotides match TRBD1. The CDR3 consists of 14 residues. In germline, CDR1 is MNHNY, CDR2 SVGAGI (reference sequence). J was trimmed by 2 bases and V by 7 bases; bases with no gene match: 8. Here the CDR3 reads CASKHRGAAYEQYF. The CDR3 nucleotides read TGTGCCAGCAAGCACAGGGGTGCCGCCTACGAGCAGTACTTC.

This clone was recorded a few times. V is TRBV6-1 and J is TRBJ1-2; D remains ambiguous. This CDR3 is built from 12 residues. V was clipped by 4 bases and J by 8 bases, with 11 bases between them. The germline V gene encodes CDR1 MNHNS and CDR2 SASEGT. The CDR3 spells CASSAPLWGYTF. DNA of the CDR3: TGTGCCAGCAGTGCCCCTTTGTGGGGCTACACCTTC.

The rearrangement uses TRBV7-8 and TRBJ2-3; no clear D gene. The germline gives CDR1 SGHVS, CDR2 FQNEAQ. The CDR3 totals 18 residues. V was trimmed by 4 bases and J by 0 bases, leaving 20 bases between them. The CDR3 is CASSSQIPFTGSTDTQYF. As DNA, the CDR3 is TGTGCCAGCAGCTCACAAATCCCCTTCACGGGTAGCACAGATACGCAGTATTTT.

This rearrangement joins TRBV2 to TRBJ2-1, with 7 bases matching TRBD2. The junction had 13 bases not matched to a gene; V was cut back by 8 bases and J by 6 bases. Germline values: CDR1 SNHLY, CDR2 FYNNEI. CDR3 length: 15 amino acids. The CDR3 here is CASLLAAFLVNEQFF. The CDR3 coding sequence is TGTGCCAGCCTCCTAGCGGCATTTCTGGTCAATGAGCAGTTCTTC.

The chain is built from TRBV6-1 and TRBJ1-5; D unresolved. This CDR3 spans 16 amino acids. The V and J ends lost 0 bases and 8 bases respectively, with 17 bases between them. Germline lookup yields CDR1 MNHNS and CDR2 SASEGT. The CDR3 coding sequence is TGTGCCAGCAGTGAAGCAATCCGGCAGATCAGAGAGCCCCAGCATTTT. Amino acids: CASSEAIRQIREPQHF.

V is TRBV9 and J is TRBJ2-2; D not resolved. Germline V lookup: CDR1 SGDLS, CDR2 YYNGEE. V lost 4 bases and J lost 6, with 7 bases in between. The CDR3 consists of 12 residues. The CDR3 sequence is CASSPRSGELFF. In DNA form, the CDR3 reads TGTGCCAGCAGCCCCCGATCCGGGGAGCTGTTTTTT.

V and J are TRBV2 and TRBJ2-5, with D possibly being TRBD1 or TRBD2 (5 bases each). Germline V gene sequence: CDR1 SNHLY, CDR2 FYNNEI. The CDR3 consists of 14 residues. The V end lost 6 bases, the J end lost 5 bases, and 16 bases lay between the germline ends. The CDR3 loop reads CASRTPGRGETQYF. CDR3 nucleotides: TGTGCCAGCAGGACCCCGGGGCGAGGGGAGACCCAGTACTTC.

V usage is TRBV6-5 and J usage is TRBJ2-7; TRBD1 or TRBD2 may be the D gene (5 bases each). This CDR3 has 13 amino acids. The V gene lost 6 bases and the J gene lost 6 bases, with 15 bases spanning the gap. Germline V lookup: CDR1 MNHEY, CDR2 SVGAGI. CDR3 sequence reads: CASSQVGTLEQYF. For the CDR3, the DNA is TGTGCCAGCAGCCAGGTCGGGACCCTCGAGCAGTACTTC.

The chain employs TRBV21-1 and TRBJ1-5; the D call of TRBD1 is as the table states it, not checked on the DNA. TRBV21-1 constitutes a pseudogene. This CDR3 has 16 residues. The CDR3 DNA reads as TGTGCCAGCAGCAAAGGAGACACCTATAGCAATCAGCCCCAGCATTTT. Translating gives CASSKGDTYSNQPQHF.

This chain connects TRBV6-1 to TRBJ2-7; TRBD1 or TRBD2 may be the D gene (6 bases each). This CDR3 comprises 15 residues. V lost 6 bases to trimming and J lost 0 bases, with 15 bases between them. Germline V gene data show CDR1 as MNHNS and CDR2 as SASEGT. The CDR3 reads CASRARGLSSYEQYF. In nucleotides, the CDR3 is TGTGCCAGCAGGGCCCGGGGGCTGAGCTCCTACGAGCAGTACTTC.

V gene TRBV6-6 combines with J gene TRBJ2-3, with D hard to call. Germline V gene sequence: CDR1 MNHNY, CDR2 SVGAGI (reference sequence). Trimming took 2 bases from V and 2 from J, leaving 8 bases between them. The CDR3 contains 14 residues. The CDR3 spells CASSYERYTDTQYF. CDR3 nucleotide sequence: TGTGCCAGCAGTTACGAGAGATACACAGATACGCAGTATTTT.

This chain links TRBV5-1 with TRBJ2-5, with D perhaps TRBD1 (5 bases). CDR1 SGHRS and CDR2 YFSETQ come from the germline V gene. V gave up 4 bases and J gave up 1 base, with 14 bases separating them. The CDR3 spans 15 residues. The CDR3 DNA reads TGCGCCAGCAGCAGAATAGACAGTCCCCAAGAGACCCAGTACTTC. Amino acids: CASSRIDSPQETQYF.

This clone occurred once. This chain joins TRBV14 and TRBJ2-5; unclear D gene. The V end was cut by 0 bases, the J end by 5 bases, with 13 bases between. The CDR3 sequence is 15 residues long. The V gene's germline CDR1 is SGHDN and CDR2 FVKESK. The CDR3 protein is CASSQDWAPWETQYF. CDR3 coding DNA: TGTGCCAGCAGCCAAGATTGGGCACCGTGGGAGACCCAGTACTTC.

The chain uses TRBV28 and TRBJ2-6; weak D call: TRBD2 (6 bases). V gave up 7 bases and J gave up 2 bases, with 12 bases separating them. The CDR3 is made up of 15 amino acids. Germline lookup yields CDR1 MDHEN and CDR2 SYDVKM. The CDR3 loop reads CASTIGLTGANVLTF. The CDR3 nucleotides are TGTGCCAGCACAATAGGACTAACTGGGGCCAACGTCCTGACTTTC.

This chain links TRBV27 with TRBJ2-1, with D possibly being TRBD2 (6 bases). The CDR3 loop spans 16 amino acids. V lost 5 bases and J 3 bases, leaving 17 bases between the germline ends. Germline V gives CDR1 MNHEY, CDR2 SMNVEV (reference sequence). In DNA, the CDR3 is TGTGCCAGCAGTCCCCAGGGACTCCATTACTACAATGAGCAGTTCTTC. Encoded protein: CASSPQGLHYYNEQFF.

The chain joins TRBV19 to TRBJ2-7; D may correspond to TRBD1 or TRBD2 (5 bases each). Germline assignment: CDR1 LNHDA and CDR2 SQIVND (reference sequence). The V gene lost 7 bases and the J gene lost 6 bases, with 16 bases spanning the gap. There are 13 residues in the CDR3. This CDR3 reads CASTGDHRLEQYF. CDR3 bases: TGTGCCAGTACCGGGGACCATCGCCTCGAGCAGTACTTC.

The V gene is TRBV7-8, the J gene TRBJ2-3; 8 bases line up with TRBD2. Germline trimming cut 5 bases from V and 0 bases from J; bases unmatched to any gene: 13. Germline CDR1 and CDR2: SGHVS and FQNEAQ. This CDR3 contains 18 residues. CDR3 DNA sequence: TGTGCCAGCAGCCTAGACGCTCGACTAGCGCCGAGCACAGATACGCAGTATTTT. Its translation is CASSLDARLAPSTDTQYF. Full variable domain (missing parts from reference TRBV7-8 and TRBJ2-3): GAGVSQSPRYKVAKRGQDVALRCDPISGHVSLFWYQQALGQGPEFLTYFQNEAQLDKSGLPSDRFFAERPEGSVSTLKIQRTQQEDSAVYLCASSLDARLAPSTDTQYFGPGTRLTVL.

The gene calls are TRBV6-1 and TRBJ2-7, with D hard to call. The CDR3 totals 13 residues. Germline V gene sequence: CDR1 MNHNS, CDR2 SASEGT. V lost 5 bases and J 2 bases, leaving 10 bases between the germline ends. CDR3 DNA sequence: TGTGCCAGCAGTCCTGCACAGACCTACGAGCAGTACTTC. It translates to CASSPAQTYEQYF.

This chain joins TRBV28 and TRBJ1-3; D is uncertain. Between the trimmed V and J ends, which lost 3 bases and 0 bases, there was a span of 9 bases. The CDR3 loop spans 15 amino acids. Germline V CDR1 and CDR2: MDHEN, SYDVKM. The CDR3 spells CASSFRSDSGNTIYF. The CDR3 nucleotides read TGTGCCAGCAGTTTTCGTAGTGACTCTGGAAACACCATATATTTT.

V and J are TRBV13 and TRBJ2-3; D uncertain. Germline V gene data show CDR1 as PRHDT and CDR2 as FYEKMQ (reference sequence). There are 13 residues in the CDR3. V lost 5 bases and J lost 1, with 7 bases in between. In DNA form, the CDR3 reads TGTGCCAGCAGCCCCCGGGGCACAGATACGCAGTATTTT. Protein sequence: CASSPRGTDTQYF. Complete variable domain (other parts from reference TRBV13 and TRBJ2-3): AAGVIQSPRHLIKEKRETATLKCYPIPRHDTVYWYQQGPGQDPQFLISFYEKMQSDKGSIPDRFSAQQFSDYHSELNMSSLELGDSALYFCASSPRGTDTQYFGPGTRLTVL.

This clone was counted once. The V call is TRBV4-1, the J call TRBJ2-1, with TRBD1 matching over 9 bases. With 2 bases clipped from V and 4 bases from J, the junction kept 21 bases outside the gene matches. The CDR3 extends over 21 amino acids. Germline loops: CDR1 MGHRA, CDR2 YSYEKL. The CDR3 nucleotides read TGCGCCAGCAGCCAACCCCCCGGGGACAGGGTAGCAGTTACGGGTTACAATGAGCAGTTCTTC. Translation gives CASSQPPGDRVAVTGYNEQFF.

This clone was seen a single time. This chain links TRBV4-1 with TRBJ2-5; 8 positions match TRBD2. The J segment lost 4 bases and the V segment lost 2 bases, leaving 6 bases of the junction unmatched. Germline V gives CDR1 MGHRA, CDR2 YSYEKL. CDR3 length: 15 amino acids. The CDR3, as DNA: TGCGCCAGCAGCCAACGGACTAGCCGGGGAGAGACCCAGTACTTC. Protein: CASSQRTSRGETQYF.

The chain couples TRBV27 to TRBJ2-7; 7 bases are shared with TRBD1. V lost 9 bases to trimming and J lost 0 bases; unmatched junction nucleotides: 5. CDR1 and CDR2 (germline): MNHEY, SMNVEV (reference sequence). The CDR3 spans 13 residues. CDR3 residues: CASSTGSSYEQYF. The CDR3 DNA reads as TGTGCCAGTTCGACAGGGAGCTCCTACGAGCAGTACTTC.

V is TRBV30 and J is TRBJ1-1; D remains unclear. Trimming took 0 bases from V and 5 from J, leaving 16 bases between them. The CDR3 extends over 15 amino acids. The germline V gene has CDR1 GTSNPN and CDR2 SVGIG (reference sequence). Here the CDR3 reads CAWSVGVRERTEAFF. CDR3 nucleotides: TGTGCCTGGAGTGTTGGAGTCCGCGAACGGACTGAAGCTTTCTTT.

Comments on this clone: Other DNA sequences in the sample encode the same CDR3. The gene calls are TRBV11-3 and TRBJ2-7, with 9 bases matching TRBD2. Germline V gene sequence: CDR1 SGHNT, CDR2 YENEEA. After removal of 3 bases from V and 7 bases from J, the junction contained 4 bases not matched to a gene. This CDR3 has 13 residues. DNA for the CDR3: TGTGCCAGCAGCTTGGGGCTAGCGGGGGAGCAGTACTTC. Translating gives CASSLGLAGEQYF.

The V gene is TRBV27, the J gene TRBJ2-7, with D uncertain. Germline V lookup: CDR1 MNHEY, CDR2 SMNVEV (reference sequence). The CDR3 loop spans 12 amino acids. V was trimmed by 4 bases and J by 6 bases, leaving 10 bases between them. DNA of the CDR3: TGTGCCAGCAGTTCCCACCTTGGCGAGCAGTACTTC. This encodes CASSSHLGEQYF.

The CDR3 loop reads CASSQDLGAALSYEQYF. DNA of the CDR3: TGCGCCAGCAGCCAAGATCTCGGGGCGGCCCTCTCCTACGAGCAGTACTTC. The rearrangement uses TRBV4-1 and TRBJ2-7; either TRBD1 or TRBD2 may supply D (5 bases each). The ends were cut back, 0 bases at V and 0 bases at J, with 15 bases in the middle. The CDR3 sequence is 17 residues long. Germline V gene sequence: CDR1 MGHRA, CDR2 YSYEKL.

The chain has TRBV30 and TRBJ2-1; possibly TRBD1 or TRBD2 for D (5 bases each). Germline values: CDR1 GTSNPN, CDR2 SVGIG (reference sequence). Trimming shortened V by 0 bases and J by 15 bases, and 27 bases separated the two germline ends. This CDR3 comprises 16 residues. The CDR3 nucleotides are TGTGCCTGGAGTGTACTCGCGCGCGCTGGACGGGACGAACTGTTCTTC. Its protein is CAWSVLARAGRDELFF.

The chain has TRBV27 and TRBJ2-1; 7 positions match TRBD1. This CDR3 contains 12 residues. The germline gives CDR1 MNHEY, CDR2 SMNVEV (reference sequence). The junction had 3 bases not matched to a gene; V was cut back by 2 bases and J by 11 bases. CDR3 loop: CASSLRDRKQFF. CDR3 bases: TGTGCCAGCAGTTTACGGGACAGAAAGCAGTTCTTC.

The chain joins TRBV25-1 to TRBJ2-2, with TRBD2 identical over 14 bases. This CDR3 is 17 amino acids long. Germline V gene sequence: CDR1 MGHDK, CDR2 SYGVNS. The V and J ends lost 1 base and 6 bases, in that order; junction bases with no gene match: 4. CDR3 region: CASSELGLAGVAGELFF. The CDR3 DNA sequence: TGTGCCAGCAGTGAATTGGGACTAGCGGGAGTGGCCGGGGAGCTGTTTTTT.